This T cell receptor (beta chain) derives from a study of blood T cells in healthy people across ages. Overall study findings and caveats: A strong correlation between TCR beta diversity and naive T cell percentage was seen.

A second PCR of about 6 to 12 cycles used a sample-barcoded 5' primer and a J-beta primer mix. TCRdb reprocessed the 5' RACE reads with MiXCR, giving one entry per CDR3 protein. Here the sample spans 1.2 million to 1.5 million distinct CDR3 sequences, about 43% being singletons. On this clonotype itself: Its antigen is not known.

Germline values: CDR1 SGHVS, CDR2 FQNEAQ. The CDR3 length is 16 residues. V was shortened by 1 base and J by 0 bases, with 10 bases between the two germline ends. J is TRBJ2-1 and V is TRBV7-8; the D is unclear. Sequencing input: blood. The clonotype was recovered from a woman aged 18-29 years in good health. The CDR3 nucleotides read TGTGCCAGCAGCTTAGAGGACGGATACTCCTACAATGAGCAGTTCTTC. This translates into CASSLEDGYSYNEQFF.